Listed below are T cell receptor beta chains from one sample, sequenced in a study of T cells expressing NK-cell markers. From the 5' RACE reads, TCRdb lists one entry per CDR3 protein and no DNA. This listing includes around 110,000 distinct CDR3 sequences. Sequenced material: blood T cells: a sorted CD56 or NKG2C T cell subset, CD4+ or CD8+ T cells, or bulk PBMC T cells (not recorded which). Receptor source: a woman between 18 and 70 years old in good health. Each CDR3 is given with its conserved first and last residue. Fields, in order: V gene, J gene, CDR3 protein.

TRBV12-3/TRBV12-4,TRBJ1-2,CASSGGGGAYGYTF
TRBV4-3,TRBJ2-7,CASSQDGQSIYEQYF
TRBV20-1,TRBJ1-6,CSASTGTGASPLHF
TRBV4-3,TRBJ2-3,CASSQDLDTQYF
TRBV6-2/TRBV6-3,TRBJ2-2,CASSYSITGENTGELFF
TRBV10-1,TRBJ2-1,CASTHVVSRYEQFF
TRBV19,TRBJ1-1,CASSIPGQARAEAFF
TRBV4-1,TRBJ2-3,CASSQLLDSTDTQYF
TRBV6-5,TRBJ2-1,CASSYAGPPYNEQFF
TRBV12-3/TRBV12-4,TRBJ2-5,CASSPQQGGETQYF
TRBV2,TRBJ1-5,CASTRGGYNQPQHF